Detailed here is one T cell receptor (beta chain). The antigen is unknown. The data originate from a study of CXCR3-negative and CXCR3-positive naive CD8 T cells. The study, taken as a whole, reports: CXCR3-expressing naive cells carried TRB CDR3s more hydrophobic than those of CXCR3-negative naive cells. Comparably high diversity marked both naive subsets, whereas memory CD8+ cells had much lower diversity. For the naive subsets, surface CD5 was similar, and TCR strength was inferred from TRB CDR3 properties.

Naive CD8+ T lymphocytes were specified as CD45RO-CCR7+CD27+CD95-. The study made its TRB cDNA libraries by 5' RACE, adding UMI labels. TCRdb reprocessed the 5' RACE reads, keeping one entry per CDR3 protein, no DNA. The listing contains approximately 89,000 distinct CDR3 sequences. Sample: naive CXCR3+ CD8+ T cells from blood. The sample's subset: CD45RO-CCR7+CD27+CD95- naive CD8+ T cells expressing CXCR3 (TNR3+). The TCR originated in a human donor in good health. Some clones in this sample may be carry-over from other donors' samples.

This CDR3 reads CSARGFGQGSGEQYF. The chain carries TRBV20-1 and TRBJ2-7; TCRdb's D call, TRBD1, is unchecked because there is no DNA. Germline V gene lookup returns CDR1 DFQATT and CDR2 SNEGSKA (reference sequence). The CDR3 has 15 residues.